This T cell receptor beta chain was identified in a study of blood T cell repertoires in COVID-19. Study-level background: Spain, Italy and the United States supplied samples that represented acute and convalescent COVID-19. T cells, B-cell-depleted T cells, or PBMCs provided the cDNA or gDNA that served as material.

V was pared by 5 bases and J by 7 bases, with 15 bases between. The CDR3 spans 14 residues. The V gene's germline CDR1 is KGHSH and CDR2 LQKENI. The authors' processing: Reference gene primer amplification gave nucleated cell count estimates. This table comes from immunoSEQ multiplex PCR, and its TCRdb copy is limited to in-frame clones, with some not included. The DNA was the basis for D and trimming; V, J and clone size are from that table. The sample consists of 73,000 or so clones, about 91% of them appearing once. Sequencing was carried out using peripheral blood. The chain is built from TRBV18 and TRBJ1-5; maybe TRBD1 (6 bases). This receptor was obtained from a human donor with active COVID-19. The donor label of this sample is uncertain. This CDR3 is CASSSIPGDQPQHF. DNA of the CDR3: TGTGCCAGCTCATCAATACCAGGGGACCAGCCCCAGCATTTT.